A single sample gave rise to the 9 T cell receptor beta chains below, sequenced in a study of OX40 agonist ivuxolimab in advanced cancers. Assay used: immunoSEQ multiplex PCR; TCRdb lists only in-frame clones, some missing. The table shows about 95,000 clones, with approximately 85% occurring only once. Sequenced here: CD4+ or CD8+ T cells sorted from blood, sampled in a trial of the OX40 agonist ivuxolimab. The receptors come from an adult with an advanced solid tumor such as melanoma, head and neck, liver or kidney cancer.

The rearrangement joins TRBV28 to TRBJ2-1, with 10 positions matching TRBD2. The CDR3 extends over 16 amino acids. In germline, CDR1 is MDHEN, CDR2 SYDVKM. The V gene end was trimmed by 3 bases and the J gene end by 5 bases; junction bases not matched to a gene: 7. The CDR3 region has the DNA TGTGCCAGCAGTTTGTTTGCTAGCGGGAGTCACAATGAGCAGTTCTTC. Encoded protein: CASSLFASGSHNEQFF.

The V call is TRBV28, the J call TRBJ1-1; D is unresolved. Trimming took 7 bases from V and 1 from J, leaving 7 bases between them. CDR3 length equals 12 residues. Germline lookup yields CDR1 MDHEN and CDR2 SYDVKM. The CDR3 nucleotides are TGTGCCAGCATGGAGGGGAACACTGAAGCTTTCTTT. As protein: CASMEGNTEAFF.

The chain recombines TRBV15 with TRBJ2-2; 11 positions agree with TRBD2. Germline V gives CDR1 LNHNV, CDR2 YYDKDF (reference sequence). Germline trimming cut 1 base from V and 2 bases from J; bases unmatched to any gene: 3. This CDR3 region has 17 residues. The CDR3 coding sequence is TGTGCCACCAGCAGAGGACTAGCGGGACTAAACACCGGGGAGCTGTTTTTT. Its translation: CATSRGLAGLNTGELFF.

CDR3 region: CASGSGVRVNEQFF. The CDR3 DNA is TGTGCCAGCGGGTCGGGAGTGCGGGTCAATGAGCAGTTCTTC. The V gene is TRBV28, the J gene TRBJ2-1; tentative D call: TRBD2 (6 bases). The germline V gene has CDR1 MDHEN and CDR2 SYDVKM. This CDR3 has 14 amino acids. Between the trimmed V and J ends, which lost 8 bases and 6 bases, there was a span of 17 bases.

V usage is TRBV7-2 and J usage is TRBJ1-4; D is uncertain. V was trimmed by 2 bases and J by 11 bases, leaving 12 bases between them. CDR1 SGHTA and CDR2 FQGNSA come from the germline V gene. The CDR3 sequence is 13 residues long. The CDR3 loop is CASSLLSSVKLFF. The CDR3 DNA follows: TGTGCCAGCAGCTTACTCTCCTCAGTGAAACTGTTTTTT.

The chain employs TRBV7-9 and TRBJ2-5; 8 bases are shared with TRBD1. The J segment lost 5 bases and the V segment lost 4 bases, leaving 12 bases of the junction unmatched. The germline CDR1 and CDR2 sequences are SEHNR and FQNEAQ (reference sequence). There are 16 residues in the CDR3. The CDR3 reads CASSSLDRGVFETQYF. The CDR3 nucleotides are TGTGCCAGCAGCTCCCTCGACAGGGGCGTGTTTGAGACCCAGTACTTC.

This clone has more than one count but fewer than ten. The chain carries TRBV18 and TRBJ2-5, with 11 bases lining up with TRBD2. CDR3 length: 14 amino acids. V was clipped by 5 bases and J by 4 bases; unmatched bases: 3. Germline-derived CDR1 and CDR2 are KGHSH and LQKENI. The CDR3 protein is CASSETSGVETQYF. The CDR3 DNA sequence: TGTGCCAGCTCAGAGACTAGCGGGGTAGAGACCCAGTACTTC.

This clone was observed a few times. The chain has TRBV6-1 and TRBJ1-2; D uncertain. V lost 5 bases and J 4 bases, leaving 8 bases between the germline ends. Germline CDR1 is MNHNS and CDR2 is SASEGT. The CDR3 length is 12 residues. The CDR3 spells CASSKYSYGYTF. CDR3 nucleotides: TGTGCCAGCAGTAAGTACAGCTATGGCTACACCTTC.

The chain combines TRBV7-2 with TRBJ2-5; D is ambiguous. Trimming cost V 5 bases and J 3 bases, with 13 bases left between them. This CDR3 is 14 amino acids long. Germline V CDR1 and CDR2: SGHTA, FQGNSA. CDR3 sequence: CASSPRGKEETQYF. CDR3 sequence (DNA): TGTGCCAGCAGCCCCCGAGGTAAAGAAGAGACCCAGTACTTC.